This T cell receptor (beta chain) derives from a study of cytomegalovirus exposure and HLA in healthy donors. General observations from the study: TCR association rates varied by HLA locus in a later analysis, with DRB1 highest and HLA-C lowest. The authors considered a cluster of highly shared sequence variants likely to be a sequencing artifact. Looking again later, the authors saw that most CMV-associated TCR beta chains seemed HLA-restricted.

As for this clone: The antigen remains unidentified.

The CDR3 covers 18 residues. Researchers ran the PCR with 60 Vbeta and 13 Jbeta primers. The table came from immunoSEQ multiplex PCR; TCRdb's copy has only in-frame clones and leaves some out. The data show over 150,000 clones, 80% seen once. The chain links TRBV21-1 to TRBJ1-5; TRBD1, as called in the table, went unchecked against the DNA. TRBV21-1 represents a pseudogene. The sequenced sample consisted of PBMCs. The sequence was collected from a woman aged 45-60 years in good health and CMV-seronegative. This CDR3 reads CASSKRSVRDRQNQPQHF. The CDR3 DNA sequence: TGTGCCAGCAGCAAAAGATCGGTAAGGGACAGACAGAATCAGCCCCAGCATTTT.